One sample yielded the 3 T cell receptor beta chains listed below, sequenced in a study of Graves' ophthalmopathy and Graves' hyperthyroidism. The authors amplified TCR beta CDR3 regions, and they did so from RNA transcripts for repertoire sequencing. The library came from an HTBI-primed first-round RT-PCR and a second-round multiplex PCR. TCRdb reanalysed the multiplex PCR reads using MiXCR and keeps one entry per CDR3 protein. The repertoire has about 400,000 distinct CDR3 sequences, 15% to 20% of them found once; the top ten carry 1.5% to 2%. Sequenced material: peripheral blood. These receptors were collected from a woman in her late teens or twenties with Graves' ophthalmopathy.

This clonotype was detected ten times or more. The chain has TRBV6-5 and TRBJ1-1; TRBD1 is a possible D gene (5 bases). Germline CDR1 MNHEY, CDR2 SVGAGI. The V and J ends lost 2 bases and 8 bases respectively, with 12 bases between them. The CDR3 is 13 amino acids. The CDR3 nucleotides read TGTGCCAGCAGTTACGGACGGGGCCGCGAAGCTTTCTTT. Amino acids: CASSYGRGREAFF.

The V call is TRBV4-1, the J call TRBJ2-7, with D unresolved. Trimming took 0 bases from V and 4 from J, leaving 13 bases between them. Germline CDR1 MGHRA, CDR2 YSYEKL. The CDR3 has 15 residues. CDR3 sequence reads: CASSQDRARSYEQYF. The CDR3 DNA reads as TGCGCCAGCAGCCAAGATCGAGCCAGAAGTTACGAGCAGTACTTC.

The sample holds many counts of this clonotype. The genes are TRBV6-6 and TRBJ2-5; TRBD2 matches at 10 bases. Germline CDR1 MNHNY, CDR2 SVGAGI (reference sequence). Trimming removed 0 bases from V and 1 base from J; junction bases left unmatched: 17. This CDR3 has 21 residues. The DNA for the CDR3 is TGTGCCAGCAGTTACTCCCGACTAGCGGGTACGGGGGTGGGCTCCCAAGAGACCCAGTACTTC. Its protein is CASSYSRLAGTGVGSQETQYF.